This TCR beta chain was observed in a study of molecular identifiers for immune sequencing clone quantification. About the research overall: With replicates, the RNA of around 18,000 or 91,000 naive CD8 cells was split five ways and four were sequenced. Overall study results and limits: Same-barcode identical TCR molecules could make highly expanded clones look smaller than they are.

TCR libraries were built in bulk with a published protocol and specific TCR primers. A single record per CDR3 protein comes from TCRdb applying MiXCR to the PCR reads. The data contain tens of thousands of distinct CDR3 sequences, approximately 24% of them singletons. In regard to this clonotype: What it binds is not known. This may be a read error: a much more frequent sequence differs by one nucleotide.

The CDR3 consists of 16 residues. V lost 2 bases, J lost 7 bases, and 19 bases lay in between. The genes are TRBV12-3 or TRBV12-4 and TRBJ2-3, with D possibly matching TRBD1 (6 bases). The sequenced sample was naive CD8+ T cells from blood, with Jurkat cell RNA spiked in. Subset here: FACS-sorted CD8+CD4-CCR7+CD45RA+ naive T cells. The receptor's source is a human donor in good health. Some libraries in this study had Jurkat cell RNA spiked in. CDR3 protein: CASSLWDIAGVNTQYF. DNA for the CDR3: TGTGCCAGCAGTTTATGGGACATAGCCGGGGTAAATACGCAGTATTTT.